This TCR beta chain was identified during a study of T cells in Graves' hyperthyroidism and ophthalmopathy. Whole-study results and caveats: Researchers report that a 13 V-J model separated ophthalmopathy from stable hyperthyroidism. The model anticipated ophthalmopathy a median about 7 months pre-onset. Most thyroid clonotypes that were expanded above 0.001 also turned up in blood.

Regions amplified from RNA transcripts were the TCR beta CDR3 regions. An initial round of RT-PCR targeting the TCR CDR3 relied on the HTBI primer set. MiXCR was run by TCRdb on the multiplex PCR reads, yielding one entry per CDR3 protein. The sample records roughly 280,000 distinct CDR3 sequences, about 17% being singletons. This clonotype was counted many times. What it recognizes is unknown. Used for diagnoses were clinical symptoms, serum thyroxine and TRAb, thyroid ultrasound and orbital computed tomography. This receptor was taken from a woman aged 55-69 years with Graves' ophthalmopathy. The sample was blood.

CDR3 bases: TGTGCCAGCTCACCAATGGGGGCGCGAGAGACCCAGTACTTC. As protein: CASSPMGARETQYF. The rearrangement joins TRBV18 to TRBJ2-5; D might be TRBD1 (6 bases). Trimming removed 2 bases at V and 4 bases at J, with 11 bases between. The CDR3 extends over 14 amino acids. Germline V gene data show CDR1 as KGHSH and CDR2 as LQKENI.